This T cell receptor beta chain appears in the sequencing data of a study of blood T cell repertoires in COVID-19. Germline CDR1 reads PRHDT; CDR2 reads FYEKMQ (reference sequence). J lost 4 bases, V lost 4 bases, and 9 bases had no gene match. The CDR3 is 16 residues long. The assay was immunoSEQ multiplex PCR, and TCRdb's table has in-frame clones only and misses some. Altogether around 53,000 clones are present, around nine tenths being singletons, with the ten largest covering around 6.4%. The chain couples TRBV13 to TRBJ2-5; 10 bases line up with TRBD2. This sequence was found in a woman aged 60 to 75 with COVID-19, enrolled during active disease. Sequencing used peripheral blood. Here the CDR3 reads CASSWPSGRAGETQYF. The CDR3 DNA reads TGTGCCAGCAGCTGGCCGAGCGGGAGGGCCGGAGAGACCCAGTACTTC.